Listed below are T cell receptor beta chains from one sample, sequenced in a study of CD8+ T cells in alopecia areata. Profiling relied on immunoSEQ multiplex PCR, and the TCRdb table lists in-frame clones only, not all of them. Of about 160,000 clones in the sample, approximately 50% were seen once. Sequencing input: CD4+ T cells sorted from blood. All receptors derive from a human donor with alopecia areata. CDR3s include the opening cysteine and the closing phenylalanine or tryptophan. The D gene is left open where the match is weak. Size values are once, few and many counts, or a class for expanded clones, and some rows have none.

CDR3 protein	CDR3 DNA	clone size	J gene	D gene	V gene
CASSVDRQAYNEQFF	TGTGCCAGCAGCGTTGACAGGCAGGCTTACAATGAGCAGTTCTTC	few	TRBJ2-1	NA	TRBV7-3
CASSPQDRLEQYF	TGTGCCAGCAGTCCTCAGGACAGGCTCGAGCAGTACTTC	NA	TRBJ2-7	TRBD1	TRBV2
CSARTEMNTEAFF	TGCAGCGCTCGGACAGAAATGAACACTGAAGCTTTCTTT	NA	TRBJ1-1	NA	TRBV29-1
CASSRTGDTEAFF	TGTGCCAGCAGCCGCACAGGGGACACTGAAGCTTTCTTT	NA	TRBJ1-1	TRBD1	TRBV7-9
CASSIGRPYEQYF	TGTGCCAGTAGTATCGGCAGGCCCTACGAGCAGTACTTC	NA	TRBJ2-7	NA	TRBV19
CASSTQALSNQPQHF	TGTGCCAGTAGTACACAGGCCCTTAGCAATCAGCCCCAGCATTTT	few	TRBJ1-5	NA	TRBV19
CSVAEDTSTDTQYF	TGCAGCGTCGCAGAGGATACTAGCACAGATACGCAGTATTTT	NA	TRBJ2-3	NA	TRBV29-1
CSETGGGTAGYTF	TGCAGCGAGACAGGGGGAGGAACGGCGGGCTACACCTTC	few	TRBJ1-2	TRBD1	TRBV29-1
CASSQPGTGVDEQYF	TGCGCCAGCAGCCAACCCGGGACAGGGGTGGACGAGCAGTACTTC	few	TRBJ2-7	TRBD1	TRBV4-1
CSVGVSSYNEQFF	TGCAGCGTGGGGGTTAGCTCCTACAATGAGCAGTTCTTC	few	TRBJ2-1	NA	TRBV29-1
CSAPSVTEQFF	TGCAGTGCTCCGTCGGTAACTGAGCAGTTCTTC	few	TRBJ2-1	NA	TRBV20-1
CASTGLAHEQFF	TGTGCCAGCACCGGACTAGCGCATGAGCAGTTCTTC	few	TRBJ2-1	TRBD2	TRBV27
CASSLNWQRMQETQYF	TGCGCCAGCAGCTTAAACTGGCAGAGGATGCAAGAGACCCAGTACTTC	NA	TRBJ2-5	NA	TRBV5-1
CSVDLADTQYF	TGCAGCGTTGATCTAGCAGATACGCAGTATTTT	few	TRBJ2-3	NA	TRBV29-1
CASSSLPGQGHEQYF	TGCGCCAGCAGCTCGCTTCCGGGACAGGGGCACGAGCAGTACTTC	NA	TRBJ2-7	TRBD1	TRBV5-1
CASSPSPLEASYNEQFF	TGTGCCAGCAGTCCGTCCCCACTCGAGGCCTCCTACAATGAGCAGTTCTTC	NA	TRBJ2-1	NA	TRBV28
CASSSPPQGPYEQYF	TGTGCCAGCAGCTCCCCCCCGCAAGGACCGTACGAGCAGTACTTC	NA	TRBJ2-7	NA	TRBV28
CASSPLYSPLNVETQYF	TGTGCCAGCTCACCATTGTATTCTCCGCTTAACGTGGAGACCCAGTACTTC	NA	TRBJ2-5	NA	TRBV18
CAWSPRGRDTEAFF	TGTGCCTGGAGTCCCAGGGGGAGGGACACTGAAGCTTTCTTT	NA	TRBJ1-1	TRBD1	TRBV30
CASSPRRGEPQHF	TGTGCCAGCTCACCTAGGCGGGGGGAGCCCCAGCATTTT	few	TRBJ1-5	NA	TRBV18
CSVVRDNNEQFF	TGCAGCGTTGTTCGCGATAACAATGAGCAGTTCTTC	few	TRBJ2-1	NA	TRBV29-1
CASSLELQLMRTDTQYF	TGTGCCAGCAGCTTAGAACTCCAGCTCATGCGCACAGATACGCAGTATTTT	few	TRBJ2-3	NA	TRBV7-2
CASSLRGRTSGANVLTF	TGTGCCAGCAGCTTACGCGGACGGACCTCTGGGGCCAACGTCCTGACTTTC	NA	TRBJ2-6	NA	TRBV7-2
CASSPGAHYEQYF	TGTGCCAGCAGCCCCGGGGCCCACTACGAGCAGTACTTC	few	TRBJ2-7	NA	TRBV7-9
CASTKSGTSYNEQFF	TGTGCCAGCACCAAAAGTGGGACTTCGTACAATGAGCAGTTCTTC	NA	TRBJ2-1	NA	TRBV6-5
CSIRQGSSYNEQFF	TGCAGCATTCGACAGGGGAGCTCCTACAATGAGCAGTTCTTC	few	TRBJ2-1	TRBD1	TRBV29-1
CSVRRAGGGDTQYF	TGCAGCGTAAGACGTGCGGGAGGGGGAGATACGCAGTATTTT	few	TRBJ2-3	TRBD2	TRBV29-1
CASSLRGYGYTF	TGTGCCAGCAGTTTAAGGGGGTATGGCTACACCTTC	NA	TRBJ1-2	NA	TRBV27
CASSLTSGKPFF	TGTGCCAGCAGTCTGACTAGCGGGAAGCCGTTCTTC	NA	TRBJ2-1	TRBD2	TRBV2
CASSLDGATQYF	TGTGCCAGCAGCTTAGACGGAGCCACGCAGTATTTT	NA	TRBJ2-3	NA	TRBV11-3
CASQRSGGQPQHF	TGTGCCAGCCAGCGGTCAGGGGGGCAGCCCCAGCATTTT	NA	TRBJ1-5	TRBD1	TRBV27
CASSSNAGRASYEQYF	TGCGCCAGCAGCTCGAATGCGGGGAGGGCTTCCTACGAGCAGTACTTC	NA	TRBJ2-7	TRBD2	TRBV5-1
CASTSRMNTEAFF	TGCGCCAGCACATCTCGGATGAACACTGAAGCTTTCTTT	NA	TRBJ1-1	NA	TRBV10-2
CASGLTGNYEQYF	TGTGCCAGCGGATTAACAGGGAACTACGAGCAGTACTTC	few	TRBJ2-7	NA	TRBV7-9
CSVGQGAYEQYF	TGCAGCGTGGGACAGGGGGCTTATGAGCAGTACTTC	few	TRBJ2-7	TRBD1	TRBV29-1
CASWGTPREDEQYF	TGTGCCAGCTGGGGCACCCCCCGGGAGGACGAGCAGTACTTC	few	TRBJ2-7	TRBD2	TRBV28
CASSLEGAGGANVLTF	TGCGCCAGCAGCTTGGAAGGGGCGGGAGGGGCCAACGTCCTGACTTTC	NA	TRBJ2-6	NA	TRBV5-1
CASSLPQGTYEQYF	TGTGCCAGCAGCTTACCGCAGGGCACCTACGAGCAGTACTTC	few	TRBJ2-7	NA	TRBV13
CSVAGGNTIYF	TGCAGCGTGGCCGGGGGAAACACCATATATTTT	NA	TRBJ1-3	NA	TRBV29-1
CAWSGTSGSTDTQYF	TGTGCCTGGAGTGGGACTAGCGGATCAACAGATACGCAGTATTTT	few	TRBJ2-3	TRBD2	TRBV30
CSVVYKGTYEQYF	TGCAGCGTTGTTTACAAGGGGACCTACGAGCAGTACTTC	few	TRBJ2-7	NA	TRBV29-1
CSVFRQSSYEQYF	TGCAGCGTTTTCCGACAGAGCTCCTACGAGCAGTACTTC	NA	TRBJ2-7	NA	TRBV29-1